This T cell receptor (beta chain) was captured in a study of blood T cell repertoires in COVID-19. The protocol was immunoSEQ multiplex PCR, while the TCRdb copy is restricted to in-frame clones and leaves out a portion. In the table there are 200,000 to 250,000 clones, approximately 88% of which are singletons. V lost 6 bases and J 1 base, leaving 14 bases between the germline ends. The V gene's germline CDR1 is KGHSH and CDR2 LQKENI. CDR3 length equals 15 residues. This clone turned up a few times. The sequence was obtained from a young woman who had been exposed to COVID-19. Sequenced input: PBMCs or T cells enriched from blood (not recorded which). The chain combines TRBV18 with TRBJ2-3; a possible D gene is TRBD2 (5 bases). CDR3: CASSPRGRGTDTQYF. The CDR3 DNA reads TGTGCCAGCTCTCCCCGCGGGCGGGGCACAGATACGCAGTATTTT.